Presented here are 20 T cell receptor beta chains from one specimen sequenced in a study of T-cell memory formation after mild COVID-19. TCRdb passed the 5' RACE reads through MiXCR, listing each CDR3 protein once. The sample lists about half a million distinct CDR3 sequences, about 20% occurring once. Sequencing was done on a sample of PBMCs or a T cell subset sorted from them (not recorded which). These receptors were taken from an adult woman who had mild COVID-19 (a few samples of this study predate the infection). Cell type and time point are not known.

A remark on this clonotype: A much larger clone lies one base from this, so it may be a read error. The V and J genes are TRBV6-5 and TRBJ1-2; D unresolved. The germline CDR1 and CDR2 sequences are MNHEY and SVGAGI. V lost 2 bases, J lost 1 base, and 5 bases lay in between. This CDR3 has 13 residues. The CDR3 DNA is TGTGCCAGCAGTTACGACGGTAACTATGGCTACACCTTC. It specifies CASSYDGNYGYTF.

The chain has TRBV2 and TRBJ1-4; 8 bases match TRBD1. Per the germline V gene, CDR1 is SNHLY and CDR2 is FYNNEI. This CDR3 region has 16 residues. Trimming removed 6 bases from V and 11 bases from J; junction bases left unmatched: 17. The CDR3 protein is CASRLTGVMEKEKLFF. Written as DNA, the CDR3 is TGTGCCAGCAGATTGACAGGGGTAATGGAAAAAGAGAAACTGTTTTTT.

This clonotype was seen many times. V usage is TRBV4-3 and J usage is TRBJ2-7, with D possibly being TRBD2 (5 bases). CDR1 is LGHNA, CDR2 YSLEER, per germline. Trimming removed 1 base at V and 0 bases at J, with 13 bases between. This CDR3 region has 16 residues. The CDR3 here is CASSQVSGVSSYEQYF. CDR3 DNA sequence: TGCGCCAGCAGCCAAGTATCCGGGGTCAGCTCCTACGAGCAGTACTTC.

The CDR3 protein is CASSSGGEPLHF. CDR3 in DNA: TGTGCCAGCAGCTCGGGCGGGGAACCCCTCCACTTT. V usage is TRBV9 and J usage is TRBJ1-6; D is unclear. Trimming left V 4 bases short and J 12 bases short, with 11 bases between. The germline CDR1 and CDR2 sequences are SGDLS and YYNGEE. The CDR3 extends over 12 amino acids.

The chain uses TRBV2 and TRBJ1-1; TRBD1 might be the D (5 bases). The V gene's germline CDR1 is SNHLY and CDR2 FYNNEI. The CDR3 sequence is 13 residues long. V lost 5 bases to trimming and J lost 11 bases, with 18 bases between them. CDR3 DNA sequence: TGTGCCAGCAGTCTCAGGGATCCAAGGCGGGCTTTCTTT. It specifies CASSLRDPRRAFF.

There are many counts of this clonotype. The J gene is TRBJ2-3, the V gene TRBV7-9; TRBD2 matches at 9 bases. There are 15 residues in the CDR3. Germline CDR1 and CDR2: SEHNR and FQNEAQ (reference sequence). V trimming: 4 bases; J trimming: 1 base; junction bases outside the gene matches: 3. CDR3 sequence reads: CASSSRTSGTDTQYF. The CDR3, as DNA: TGTGCCAGCAGCTCAAGGACTAGCGGCACAGATACGCAGTATTTT.

This clonotype is classed as medium-sized. The chain recombines TRBV7-9 with TRBJ2-1; the D gene is possibly TRBD2 (5 bases). Trimming removed 0 bases at V and 7 bases at J, with 16 bases between. This CDR3 is built from 16 residues. Germline V lookup: CDR1 SEHNR, CDR2 FQNEAQ (reference sequence). This chain's CDR3 is CASSLALGGARNEQFF. The CDR3 nucleotides read TGTGCCAGCAGCTTAGCGCTAGGAGGAGCGCGGAATGAGCAGTTCTTC.

The chain couples TRBV24-1 to TRBJ2-2, with unresolved D. Germline V gene sequence: CDR1 KGHDR, CDR2 SFDVKD. The V gene lost 3 bases and the J gene lost 10 bases, with 11 bases spanning the gap. The CDR3 extends over 13 amino acids. The CDR3 DNA is TGTGCCACCAGTGATCCACCAAGAGAGGAGCTGTTTTTT. Its translation is CATSDPPREELFF.

This clonotype appeared a single time. The rearrangement links TRBV11-1 to TRBJ2-1; 14 nucleotides match TRBD2. Germline V lookup: CDR1 SGHAT, CDR2 FQDESV (reference sequence). Germline trimming cut 5 bases from V and 7 bases from J; bases unmatched to any gene: 10. The CDR3 has 17 residues. CDR3 protein: CASSPRTGTSGSNEQFF. The CDR3 DNA reads as TGTGCCAGCAGCCCCCGCACCGGGACTAGCGGGAGTAATGAGCAGTTCTTC.

The V and J genes are TRBV20-1 and TRBJ2-4, with unresolved D. CDR1 is DFQATT, CDR2 SNEGSKA, per germline (reference sequence). The CDR3 sequence is 12 residues long. The germline V and J ends were trimmed by 0 bases and 7 bases, with 7 bases remaining between them. CDR3 residues: CSARDQVNIQYF. In DNA, the CDR3 is TGCAGTGCTAGAGACCAGGTGAACATTCAGTACTTC.

The rearrangement joins TRBV29-1 to TRBJ1-4, with a tentative D call TRBD1 (5 bases). Deletions cut 0 bases from V and 8 bases from J, with 16 bases between. The CDR3 length is 15 residues. Germline values: CDR1 SQVTM, CDR2 ANQGSEA. The CDR3 spells CSVEDPPGGGEKLFF. As DNA, the CDR3 is TGCAGCGTTGAAGACCCGCCCGGTGGGGGAGAAAAACTGTTTTTT.

This clonotype has more than one count but fewer than ten. The rearrangement joins TRBV9 to TRBJ2-2, with 7 bases that match TRBD1. This CDR3 is built from 16 residues. Germline values: CDR1 SGDLS, CDR2 YYNGEE. V lost 5 bases and J lost 2; bases outside the gene matches: 9. In DNA form, the CDR3 reads TGTGCCAGCAGGGCCCACGGGGACAGTAACACCGGGGAGCTGTTTTTT. It specifies CASRAHGDSNTGELFF.

This clonotype was observed many times. V gene TRBV7-2 combines with J gene TRBJ2-4; D is unclear. The CDR3 contains 13 residues. Between the trimmed V and J ends, which lost 4 bases and 4 bases, there was a span of 8 bases. Germline CDR1 reads SGHTA; CDR2 reads FQGNSA. Here the CDR3 reads CASSSPLKNIQYF. DNA for the CDR3: TGTGCCAGCAGCTCCCCCCTGAAAAACATTCAGTACTTC.

This chain joins TRBV5-1 and TRBJ2-1; 7 nucleotides align to TRBD2. Per germline, CDR1 SGHRS and CDR2 YFSETQ. The CDR3 contains 15 residues. Germline trimming cut 0 bases from V and 7 bases from J; bases unmatched to any gene: 7. In nucleotides, the CDR3 is TGCGCCAGCAGCTTGGAGAGCGGGACCTTTAATGAGCAGTTCTTC. Translated, it gives CASSLESGTFNEQFF.

This clonotype has more than one count but fewer than ten. The chain links TRBV19 to TRBJ1-1; TRBD1 agrees at 8 bases. The V gene's germline CDR1 is LNHDA and CDR2 SQIVND (reference sequence). The V gene end was trimmed by 6 bases and the J gene end by 1 base; junction bases not matched to a gene: 13. The CDR3 has 17 amino acids. The CDR3, as DNA: TGTGCCAGTAGCACCAACCTGGACAGGGCCGAGAACACTGAAGCTTTCTTT. It translates to CASSTNLDRAENTEAFF.

This clonotype was seen ten or more times. The rearrangement joins TRBV20-1 to TRBJ2-3, with 12 bases that match TRBD2. CDR3 size: 16 residues. V lost 0 bases, J lost 6 bases, and 7 bases stayed unmatched. Germline V gene data show CDR1 as DFQATT and CDR2 as SNEGSKA (reference sequence). CDR3 sequence reads: CSAREGTSGLADTQYF. CDR3 DNA: TGCAGTGCTAGAGAGGGGACTAGCGGGCTTGCGGATACGCAGTATTTT.

The V call is TRBV4-3, the J call TRBJ1-6; weak D call: TRBD1 (5 bases). Trimming took 0 bases from V and 13 from J, leaving 16 bases between them. The CDR3 covers 15 residues. Germline values: CDR1 LGHNA, CDR2 YSLEER. This chain's CDR3 is CASSQDRGGLWPLHF. The CDR3 nucleotides read TGCGCCAGCAGCCAAGATCGGGGCGGGCTTTGGCCCCTCCACTTT.

This sequence joins TRBV6-4 and TRBJ2-3; D not resolved. This CDR3 has 12 amino acids. Germline CDR1 is MRHNA and CDR2 is SNTAGT. Trimming cost V 8 bases and J 6 bases, with 12 bases left between them. CDR3 in amino acids: CASRFRTDTQYF. In nucleotides, the CDR3 is TGTGCCAGCCGTTTTCGAACGGATACGCAGTATTTT.

The V gene is TRBV19, the J gene TRBJ1-5; 8 nucleotides match TRBD1. Germline loops: CDR1 LNHDA, CDR2 SQIVND (reference sequence). This CDR3 contains 15 residues. V was pared by 7 bases and J by 3 bases, with 8 bases of the junction left unmatched. Here the CDR3 reads CASNPGQALNQPQHF. The CDR3 nucleotides read TGTGCCAGTAATCCGGGACAGGCCCTCAATCAGCCCCAGCATTTT.

The chain combines TRBV20-1 with TRBJ2-5; possible D gene TRBD2, 6 bases. The germline V gene has CDR1 DFQATT and CDR2 SNEGSKA (reference sequence). The V end lost 6 bases, the J end lost 0 bases, and 23 bases lay between the germline ends. This CDR3 is built from 17 residues. This CDR3 reads CSASGGFGARYQETQYF. DNA of the CDR3: TGCAGTGCCAGTGGAGGGTTTGGGGCGCGGTACCAAGAGACCCAGTACTTC.